Given below is one T cell receptor beta chain in context. Its specificity is not known. This entry is derived from a study of T cell responses to AZD1222 COVID-19 vaccine. The wider study: Pooling covered second doses at about 4 or about 12 weeks. Whole-study findings and limits: Repertoires were obtained only post-peak T cell response. Just 5 or 6 AZD1222 recipients tested seropositive at baseline. Close to half of spike-specific TCRs reportedly recognize unmutated variant regions.

The protocol was immunoSEQ multiplex PCR, while the TCRdb copy is restricted to in-frame clones and leaves out a portion. Of roughly 82,000 clones listed, around 84% are singletons. This CDR3 comprises 17 residues. V shed 3 bases and J 4 bases; nucleotides not matched to a gene: 8. Germline lookup yields CDR1 LGHNA and CDR2 YSLEER. This material consisted of peripheral blood, taken on day 0 of AZD1222 vaccination. The sequence derives from an adult in good health. The rearrangement links TRBV4-3 to TRBJ1-5, with TRBD1 identical over 11 bases. CDR3 DNA sequence: TGCGCCAGCAGCCAGGAAACCGGGACAGGGGGGAATCAGCCCCAGCATTTT. It specifies CASSQETGTGGNQPQHF.